What follows describes a single T cell receptor beta chain. Its antigen remains unknown. This record comes from a study of T-cell memory formation after mild COVID-19. V was clipped by 4 bases and J by 7 bases; unmatched bases: 11. The CDR3 spans 16 residues. The V gene's germline CDR1 is MGHRA and CDR2 YSYEKL. Study findings and constraints: That cross-reactive memory joined was suggested by some responding clones appearing in pre-infection memory.

TCRdb called the 5' RACE reads again in MiXCR, with one record for every CDR3 protein. The profile shows about 110,000 distinct CDR3 sequences, 13% to 15% of them singletons. This chain connects TRBV4-1 to TRBJ2-1; TRBD1 agrees at 9 bases. The receptor was derived from a man younger than 30 who had mild COVID-19 (a few samples of this study predate the infection). Cell type and time point are not known. The specimen sequenced was PBMCs or a T cell subset sorted from them (not recorded which). CDR3 nucleotide sequence: TGCGCCAGCAGCCGAAACAGGGGGCGCGGGGTAAATGAGCAGTTCTTC. Translation: CASSRNRGRGVNEQFF.